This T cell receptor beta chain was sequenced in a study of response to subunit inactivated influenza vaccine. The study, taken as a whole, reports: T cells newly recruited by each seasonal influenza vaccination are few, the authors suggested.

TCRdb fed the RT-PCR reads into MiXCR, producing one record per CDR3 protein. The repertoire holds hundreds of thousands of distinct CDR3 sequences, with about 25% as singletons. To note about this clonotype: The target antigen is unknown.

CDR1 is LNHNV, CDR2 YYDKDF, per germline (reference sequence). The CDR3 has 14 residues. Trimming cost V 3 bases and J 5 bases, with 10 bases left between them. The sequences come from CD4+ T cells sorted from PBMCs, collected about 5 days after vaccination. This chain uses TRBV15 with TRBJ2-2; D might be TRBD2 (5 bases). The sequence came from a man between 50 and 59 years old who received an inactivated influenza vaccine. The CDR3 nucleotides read TGTGCCACCAGCAGGGTTCGAGGGACCGGGGAGCTGTTTTTT. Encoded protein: CATSRVRGTGELFF.